This T cell receptor (beta chain) was sequenced during a study of blood T cells in healthy people across ages. Study conclusions and caveats: Unsorted PBMC material precluded a definitive naive versus antigen-experienced comparison.

V shed 6 bases and J 0 bases; nucleotides not matched to a gene: 6. The CDR3 contains 16 residues. CDR1 and CDR2 (germline): WSHSY, SAAADI. The sample holds a few counts of this clonotype. The antigen remains unidentified. It was with a sample-barcoded 5' primer and a J-beta primer mix that a second PCR of roughly 7 to 11 cycles was run. One entry per CDR3 protein, called by TCRdb with MiXCR from the 5' RACE reads. This sample has more than 500,000 distinct CDR3 sequences; about 26% occur once, and the top ten carry around 18%. Source material: blood. The sequence derives from a woman in her sixties or seventies in good health. This chain uses TRBV10-2 with TRBJ1-5; 9 bases line up with TRBD1. CDR3 protein: CASSRDRAYSNQPQHF. The CDR3 nucleotides are TGCGCCAGCAGCCGGGACAGGGCTTATAGCAATCAGCCCCAGCATTTT.